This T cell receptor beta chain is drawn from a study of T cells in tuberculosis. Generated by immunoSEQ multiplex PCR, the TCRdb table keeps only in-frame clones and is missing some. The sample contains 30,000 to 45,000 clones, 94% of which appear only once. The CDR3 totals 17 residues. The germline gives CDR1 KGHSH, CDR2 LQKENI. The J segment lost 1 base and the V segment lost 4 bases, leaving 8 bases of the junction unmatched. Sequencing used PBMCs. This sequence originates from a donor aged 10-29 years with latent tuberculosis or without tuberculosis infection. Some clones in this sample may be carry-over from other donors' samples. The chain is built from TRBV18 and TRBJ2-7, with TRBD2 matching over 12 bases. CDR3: CASSLRTSGAGSYEQYF. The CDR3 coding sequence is TGTGCCAGCTCACTTCGGACTAGCGGGGCGGGATCCTACGAGCAGTACTTC. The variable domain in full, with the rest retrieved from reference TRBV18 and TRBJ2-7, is NAGVMQNPRHLVRRRGQEARLRCSPMKGHSHVYWYRQLPEEGLKFMVYLQKENIIDESGMPKERFSAEFPKEGPSILRIQQVVRGDSAAYFCASSLRTSGAGSYEQYFGPGTRLTVT.